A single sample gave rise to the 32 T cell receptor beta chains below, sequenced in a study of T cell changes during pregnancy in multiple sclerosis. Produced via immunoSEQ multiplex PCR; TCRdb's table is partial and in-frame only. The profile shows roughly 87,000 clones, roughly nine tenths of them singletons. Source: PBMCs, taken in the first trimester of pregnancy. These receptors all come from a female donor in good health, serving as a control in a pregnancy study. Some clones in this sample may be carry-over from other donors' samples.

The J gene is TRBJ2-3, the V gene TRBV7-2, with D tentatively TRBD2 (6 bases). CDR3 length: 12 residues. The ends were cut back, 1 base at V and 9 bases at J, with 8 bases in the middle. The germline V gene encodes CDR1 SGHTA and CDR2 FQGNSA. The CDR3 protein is CASSLDSGTQYF. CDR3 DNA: TGTGCCAGCAGCTTAGATAGCGGAACGCAGTATTTT. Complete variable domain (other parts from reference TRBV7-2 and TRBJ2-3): GAGVSQSPSNKVTEKGKDVELRCDPISGHTALYWYRQSLGQGLEFLIYFQGNSAPDKSGLPSDRFSAERTGGSVSTLTIQRTQQEDSAVYLCASSLDSGTQYFGPGTRLTVL.

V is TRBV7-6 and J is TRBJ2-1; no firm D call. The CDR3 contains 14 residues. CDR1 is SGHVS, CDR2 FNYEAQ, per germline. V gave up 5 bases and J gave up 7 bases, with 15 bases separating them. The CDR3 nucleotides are TGTGCCAGCAGCCTTAGTGAGTCCGATAATGAGCAGTTCTTC. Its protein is CASSLSESDNEQFF.

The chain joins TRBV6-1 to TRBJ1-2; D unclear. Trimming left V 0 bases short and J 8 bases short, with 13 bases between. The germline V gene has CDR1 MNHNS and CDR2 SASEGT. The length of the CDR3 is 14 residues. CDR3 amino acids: CASSEASRSDGYTF. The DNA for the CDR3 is TGTGCCAGCAGTGAAGCTTCCAGGTCCGACGGCTACACCTTC.

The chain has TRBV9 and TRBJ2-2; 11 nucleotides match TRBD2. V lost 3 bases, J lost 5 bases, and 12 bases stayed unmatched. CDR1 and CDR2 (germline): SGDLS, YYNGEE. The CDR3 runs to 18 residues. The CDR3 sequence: CASSGGLAGLPETGELFF. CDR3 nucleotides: TGTGCCAGCAGCGGAGGACTAGCGGGCCTCCCAGAAACCGGGGAGCTGTTTTTT.

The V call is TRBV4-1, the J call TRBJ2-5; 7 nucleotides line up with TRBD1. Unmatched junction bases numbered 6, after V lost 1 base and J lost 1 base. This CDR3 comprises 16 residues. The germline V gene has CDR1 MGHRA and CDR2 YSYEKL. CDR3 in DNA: TGCGCCAGCAGCCAAGGGGGTAAGGGGGCCCAAGAGACCCAGTACTTC. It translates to CASSQGGKGAQETQYF.

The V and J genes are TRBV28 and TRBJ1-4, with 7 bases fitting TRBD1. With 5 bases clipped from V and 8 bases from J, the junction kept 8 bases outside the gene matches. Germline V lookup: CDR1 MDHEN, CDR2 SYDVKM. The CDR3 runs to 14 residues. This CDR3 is CASSTGVDLEKLFF. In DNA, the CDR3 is TGTGCCAGCAGTACAGGGGTTGACTTGGAAAAACTGTTTTTT.

DNA of the CDR3: TGTGCCAGCACAGGCCGCGACAAGAACTATGGCTACACCTTC. Amino acids: CASTGRDKNYGYTF. The chain couples TRBV28 to TRBJ1-2; D is undetermined. CDR1 is MDHEN, CDR2 SYDVKM, per germline. The CDR3 length is 14 residues. Deletions cut 7 bases from V and 2 bases from J, with 14 bases between.

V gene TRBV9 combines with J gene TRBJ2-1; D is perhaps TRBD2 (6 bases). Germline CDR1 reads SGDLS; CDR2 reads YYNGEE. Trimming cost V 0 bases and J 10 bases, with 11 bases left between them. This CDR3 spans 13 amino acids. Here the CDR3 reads CASSVVLGGEQFF. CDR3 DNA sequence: TGTGCCAGCAGCGTAGTTCTCGGAGGGGAGCAGTTCTTC.

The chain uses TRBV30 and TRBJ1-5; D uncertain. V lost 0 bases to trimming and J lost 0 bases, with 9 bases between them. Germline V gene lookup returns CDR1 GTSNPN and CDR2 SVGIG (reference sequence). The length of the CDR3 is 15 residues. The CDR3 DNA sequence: TGTGCCTGGAGTGTAGGCGGGAATAGCAATCAGCCCCAGCATTTT. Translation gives CAWSVGGNSNQPQHF.

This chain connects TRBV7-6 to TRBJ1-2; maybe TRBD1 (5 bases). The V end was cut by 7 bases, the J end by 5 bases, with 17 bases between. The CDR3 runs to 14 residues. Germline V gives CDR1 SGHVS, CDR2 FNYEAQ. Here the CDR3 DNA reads TGTGCCAGCACTCCCTCGACAGATTTATATGGCTACACCTTC. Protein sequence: CASTPSTDLYGYTF.

CDR3 DNA: TGCAGCTTTTCTGAGGCACCGAACACTGAAGCTTTCTTT. Translation: CSFSEAPNTEAFF. The V gene is TRBV29-1, the J gene TRBJ1-1; D gene ambiguous. This CDR3 spans 13 amino acids. Germline CDR1 is SQVTM and CDR2 is ANQGSEA. V was cut by 8 bases and J by 1 base, with 14 bases left in between.

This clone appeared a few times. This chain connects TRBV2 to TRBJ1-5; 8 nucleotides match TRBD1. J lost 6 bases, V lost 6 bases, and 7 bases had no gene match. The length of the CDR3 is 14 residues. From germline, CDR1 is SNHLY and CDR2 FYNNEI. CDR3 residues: CASRDREGSQPQHF. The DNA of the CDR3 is TGTGCCAGCAGGGACAGGGAGGGTAGTCAGCCCCAGCATTTT.

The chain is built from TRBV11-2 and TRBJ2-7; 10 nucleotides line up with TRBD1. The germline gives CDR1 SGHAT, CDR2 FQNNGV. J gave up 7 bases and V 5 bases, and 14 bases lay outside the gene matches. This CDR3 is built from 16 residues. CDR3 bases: TGTGCCAGCAGCCAACCCCACCGGGACAGGGGAGGGGAGCAGTACTTC. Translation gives CASSQPHRDRGGEQYF.

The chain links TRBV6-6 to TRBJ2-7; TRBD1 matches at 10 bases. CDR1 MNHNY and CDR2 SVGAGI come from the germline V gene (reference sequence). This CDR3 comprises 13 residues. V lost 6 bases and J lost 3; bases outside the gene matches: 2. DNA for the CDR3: TGTGCCAGCAGCGGGACAGGGGACTACGAGCAGTACTTC. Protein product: CASSGTGDYEQYF.

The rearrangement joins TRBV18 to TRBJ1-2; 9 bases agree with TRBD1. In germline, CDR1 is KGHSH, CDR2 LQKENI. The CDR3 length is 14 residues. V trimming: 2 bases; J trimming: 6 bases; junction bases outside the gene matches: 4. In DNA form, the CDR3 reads TGTGCCAGCTCACCAAAACAGGGGGCGCATGGCTACACCTTC. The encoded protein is CASSPKQGAHGYTF.

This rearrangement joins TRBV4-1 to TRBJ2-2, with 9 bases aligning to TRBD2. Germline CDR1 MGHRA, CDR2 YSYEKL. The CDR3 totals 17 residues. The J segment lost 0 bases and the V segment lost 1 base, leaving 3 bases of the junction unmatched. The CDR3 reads CASSQASGDANTGELFF. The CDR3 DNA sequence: TGCGCCAGCAGCCAAGCTAGCGGGGACGCGAACACCGGGGAGCTGTTTTTT.

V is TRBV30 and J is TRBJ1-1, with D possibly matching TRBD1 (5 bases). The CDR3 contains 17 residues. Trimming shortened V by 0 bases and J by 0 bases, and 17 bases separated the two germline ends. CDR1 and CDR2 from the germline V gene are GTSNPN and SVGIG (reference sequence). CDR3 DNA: TGTGCCTGGAGTGTAGGGTATTACGGGGGGGTGAACACTGAAGCTTTCTTT. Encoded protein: CAWSVGYYGGVNTEAFF.

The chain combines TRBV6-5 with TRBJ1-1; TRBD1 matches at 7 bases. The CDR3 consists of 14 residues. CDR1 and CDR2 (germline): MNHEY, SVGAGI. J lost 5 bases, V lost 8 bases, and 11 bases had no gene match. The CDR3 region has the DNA TGTGCCAGCGGCCTAGACAGGGCTGGTACTGAAGCTTTCTTT. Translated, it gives CASGLDRAGTEAFF.

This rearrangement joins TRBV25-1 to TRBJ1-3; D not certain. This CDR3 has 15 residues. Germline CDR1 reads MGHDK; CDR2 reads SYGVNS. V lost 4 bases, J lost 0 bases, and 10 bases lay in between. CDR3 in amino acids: CASSGVDYSGNTIYF. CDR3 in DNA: TGTGCCAGCAGTGGGGTAGACTACTCTGGAAACACCATATATTTT.

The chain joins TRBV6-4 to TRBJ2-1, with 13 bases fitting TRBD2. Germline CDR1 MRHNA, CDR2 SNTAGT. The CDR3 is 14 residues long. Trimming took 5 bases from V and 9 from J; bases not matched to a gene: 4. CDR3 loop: CASSRLAGGREQFF. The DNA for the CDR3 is TGTGCCAGCAGTAGACTAGCGGGAGGTCGTGAGCAGTTCTTC.

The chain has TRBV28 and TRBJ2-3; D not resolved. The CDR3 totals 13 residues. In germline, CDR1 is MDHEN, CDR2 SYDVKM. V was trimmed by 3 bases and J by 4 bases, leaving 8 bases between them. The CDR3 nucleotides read TGTGCCAGCAGTTTCGAGAGTCCAGATACGCAGTATTTT. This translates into CASSFESPDTQYF.

CDR3 in DNA: TGTGCCAGCAGCTTACTTAACACCGGGGAGCTGTTTTTT. Amino acid sequence: CASSLLNTGELFF. The chain has TRBV11-2 and TRBJ2-2; D remains unclear. Trimming removed 2 bases from V and 2 bases from J, with 3 bases in between. The V gene's germline CDR1 is SGHAT and CDR2 FQNNGV. The CDR3 is made up of 13 amino acids. Filled out from reference TRBV11-2 and TRBJ2-2, the complete variable domain reads EAGVAQSPRYKIIEKRQSVAFWCNPISGHATLYWYQQILGQGPKLLIQFQNNGVVDDSQLPKDRFSAERLKGVDSTLKIQPAKLEDSAVYLCASSLLNTGELFFGEGSRLTVL.

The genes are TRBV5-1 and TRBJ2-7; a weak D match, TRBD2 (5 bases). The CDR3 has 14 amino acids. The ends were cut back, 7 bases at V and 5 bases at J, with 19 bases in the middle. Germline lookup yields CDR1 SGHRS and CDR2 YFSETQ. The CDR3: CASQHKGEGHEQYF. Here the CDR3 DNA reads TGCGCCAGCCAGCACAAGGGAGAAGGACACGAGCAGTACTTC.

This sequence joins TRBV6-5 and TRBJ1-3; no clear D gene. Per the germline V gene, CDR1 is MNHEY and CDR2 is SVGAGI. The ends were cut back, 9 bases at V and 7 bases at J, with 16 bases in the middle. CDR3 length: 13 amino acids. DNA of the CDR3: TGTGCCAGTGGGGTGGCGGGTAGGAACACCATATATTTT. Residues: CASGVAGRNTIYF.

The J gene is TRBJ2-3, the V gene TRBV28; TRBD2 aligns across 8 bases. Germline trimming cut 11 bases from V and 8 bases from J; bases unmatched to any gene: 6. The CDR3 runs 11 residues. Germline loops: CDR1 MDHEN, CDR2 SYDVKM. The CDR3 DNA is TGTGCCTCACGAGCGGGAGCTACGCAGTATTTT. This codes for CASRAGATQYF.

The CDR3 DNA reads TGTGCCAGCAGCCCTCGACTAGGCCACTACGAGCAGTACTTC. This translates into CASSPRLGHYEQYF. The genes are TRBV28 and TRBJ2-7, with D possibly matching TRBD2 (6 bases). This CDR3 has 14 amino acids. V gave up 6 bases and J gave up 3 bases, with 15 bases separating them. CDR1 is MDHEN, CDR2 SYDVKM, per germline.

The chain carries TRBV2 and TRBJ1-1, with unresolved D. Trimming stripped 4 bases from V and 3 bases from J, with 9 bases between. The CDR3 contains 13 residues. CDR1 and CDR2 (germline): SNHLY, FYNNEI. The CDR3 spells CASSATEYTEAFF. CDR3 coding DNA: TGTGCCAGCAGTGCTACAGAATACACTGAAGCTTTCTTT.

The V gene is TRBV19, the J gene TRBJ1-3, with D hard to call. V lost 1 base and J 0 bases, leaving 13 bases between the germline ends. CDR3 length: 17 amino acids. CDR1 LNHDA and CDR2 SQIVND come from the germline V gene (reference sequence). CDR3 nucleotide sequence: TGTGCCAGTAGTATAGGGAGCCGCCCGAGCTCTGGAAACACCATATATTTT. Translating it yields CASSIGSRPSSGNTIYF.

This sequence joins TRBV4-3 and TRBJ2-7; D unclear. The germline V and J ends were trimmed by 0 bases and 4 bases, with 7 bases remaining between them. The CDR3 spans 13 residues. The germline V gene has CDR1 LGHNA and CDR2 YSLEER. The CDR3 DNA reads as TGCGCCAGCAGCCAAGAAGGAGAGTACGAGCAGTACTTC. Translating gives CASSQEGEYEQYF.

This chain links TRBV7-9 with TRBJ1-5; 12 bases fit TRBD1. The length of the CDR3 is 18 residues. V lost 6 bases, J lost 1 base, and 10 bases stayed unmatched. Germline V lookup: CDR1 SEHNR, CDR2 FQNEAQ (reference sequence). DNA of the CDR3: TGTGCCAGCAGACCACCGGGACAGGGGGCAAGGAGCAATCAGCCCCAGCATTTT. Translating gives CASRPPGQGARSNQPQHF.

The CDR3 nucleotides read TGCGCCAGCAGCCAAGGTGGGGCGAGGGGGCGGATGAATGAGCAGTTCTTC. Translating gives CASSQGGARGRMNEQFF. This chain connects TRBV4-1 to TRBJ2-1, with 7 nucleotides matching TRBD1. This CDR3 region has 17 residues. The germline V gene encodes CDR1 MGHRA and CDR2 YSYEKL. Trimming at V came to 1 base and at J to 7 bases, leaving 13 bases not matched to a gene.

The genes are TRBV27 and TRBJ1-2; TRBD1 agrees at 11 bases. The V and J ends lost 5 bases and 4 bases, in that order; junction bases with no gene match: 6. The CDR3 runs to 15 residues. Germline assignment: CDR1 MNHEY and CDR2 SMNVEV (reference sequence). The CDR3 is CASSPGTGGFYGYTF. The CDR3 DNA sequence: TGTGCCAGCAGTCCCGGGACAGGGGGTTTCTATGGCTACACCTTC.